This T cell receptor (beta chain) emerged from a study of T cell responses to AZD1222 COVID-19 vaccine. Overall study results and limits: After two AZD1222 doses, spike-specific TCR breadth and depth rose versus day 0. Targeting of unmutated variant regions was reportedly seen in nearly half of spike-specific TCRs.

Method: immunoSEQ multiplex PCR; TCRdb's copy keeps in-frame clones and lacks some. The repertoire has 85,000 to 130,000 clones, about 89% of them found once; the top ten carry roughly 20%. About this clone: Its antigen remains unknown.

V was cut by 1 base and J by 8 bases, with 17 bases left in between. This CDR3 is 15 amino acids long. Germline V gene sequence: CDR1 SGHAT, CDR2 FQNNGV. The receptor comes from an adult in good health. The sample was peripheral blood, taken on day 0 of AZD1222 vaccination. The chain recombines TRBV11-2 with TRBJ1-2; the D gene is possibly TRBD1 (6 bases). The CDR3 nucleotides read TGTGCCAGCAGCTTAGGGAGGGACACCGGGGGGGGCTACACCTTC. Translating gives CASSLGRDTGGGYTF.